Listed here are 6 T cell receptor beta chains from one sample, sequenced in a study of cytomegalovirus exposure and HLA in healthy donors. Amplification used 60 Vbeta primers and 13 Jbeta primers. Clones were read by immunoSEQ multiplex PCR, and TCRdb kept only the in-frame ones, dropping some. The sample yields around 97,000 clones, approximately 73% seen once. Material: PBMCs. Receptors were obtained from a man in his forties in good health and CMV-seronegative.

The chain recombines TRBV6-5 with TRBJ2-5; D unresolved. V dropped 0 bases and J dropped 2 bases, with 10 bases sitting between them. The germline V gene encodes CDR1 MNHEY and CDR2 SVGAGI. The CDR3 has 15 residues. The CDR3 sequence is CASSYSNTQQETQYF. CDR3 sequence (DNA): TGTGCCAGCAGTTACTCGAATACGCAGCAAGAGACCCAGTACTTC.

V gene TRBV28 combines with J gene TRBJ1-2; D unclear. Germline CDR1 MDHEN, CDR2 SYDVKM. The CDR3 totals 15 residues. Trimming removed 5 bases from V and 5 bases from J, with 18 bases in between. In DNA form, the CDR3 reads TGTGCCAGCAGTACCGTGAGGACCGGGATTTATGGCTACACCTTC. Translation: CASSTVRTGIYGYTF.

This clone has only a few counts. The chain employs TRBV4-2 and TRBJ1-2, with 7 bases fitting TRBD1. Germline CDR1 is LGHNA and CDR2 is YNFKEQ. The CDR3 contains 15 residues. The V segment lost 1 base and the J segment 8 bases; nucleotides outside the gene matches: 10. CDR3 sequence: CASSQAGGEGRGYTF. Written as DNA, the CDR3 is TGTGCCAGCAGCCAAGCAGGGGGTGAGGGTAGAGGCTACACCTTC.

The chain uses TRBV12-1 and TRBJ2-1; the table's TRBD1 call for D was not verified on the DNA. TRBV12-1 is flagged as a pseudogene. This CDR3 is built from 17 residues. The CDR3 loop is CASSLDDRGSSYNEQFF. The CDR3 coding sequence is TGTGCCAGCAGCTTGGATGACAGGGGGAGCTCCTACAATGAGCAGTTCTTC.

V gene TRBV2 combines with J gene TRBJ2-7; 8 positions agree with TRBD1. The germline V gene has CDR1 SNHLY and CDR2 FYNNEI. J lost 0 bases, V lost 4 bases, and 2 bases had no gene match. The CDR3 is made up of 14 amino acids. CDR3 residues: CASSVTGGSYEQYF. In DNA form, the CDR3 reads TGTGCCAGCAGTGTCACAGGGGGCTCCTACGAGCAGTACTTC.

This clone was observed a single time. This chain uses TRBV5-1 with TRBJ1-2; maybe TRBD1 (5 bases). The germline V gene encodes CDR1 SGHRS and CDR2 YFSETQ. Between the trimmed V and J ends, which lost 1 base and 4 bases, there was a span of 14 bases. The CDR3 spans 15 residues. In DNA, the CDR3 is TGCGCCAGCAGCTTGCCCGACCAGGGAAGCTATGGCTACACCTTC. Translated, it gives CASSLPDQGSYGYTF.